The table lists the clone carrying this T cell receptor (beta chain) with a few counts. Its specificity is unknown. This specimen belongs to a study of T-cell memory formation after mild COVID-19. TCRdb reanalysed the 5' RACE reads using MiXCR and keeps one entry per CDR3 protein. The sample has more than 400,000 distinct CDR3 sequences; approximately 18% are singletons. Study results and limitations: CD4+ bias marked clones expanding day 15 to 37, unlike balanced contracting clones.

J lost 0 bases, V lost 4 bases, and 8 bases had no gene match. The germline V gene has CDR1 SGHRS and CDR2 YFSETQ. This CDR3 has 16 residues. V is TRBV5-1 and J is TRBJ2-3, with 7 nucleotides matching TRBD1. The sequence derives from an adult woman who had mild COVID-19 (a few samples of this study predate the infection). Cell type and time point are not known. Material for sequencing was PBMCs or a T cell subset sorted from them (not recorded which). CDR3 sequence: CASSQNPGQSTDTQYF. DNA for the CDR3: TGCGCCAGCAGCCAGAATCCGGGACAGAGCACAGATACGCAGTATTTT.